This entry is about one T cell receptor beta chain. Germline CDR1 MDHEN, CDR2 SYDVKM. With 10 bases clipped from V and 1 base from J, the junction kept 10 bases outside the gene matches. This CDR3 is 15 amino acids long. These data are taken from a study of blood T cell repertoires in COVID-19. Study as a whole: COVID-19 samples from acute and convalescent phases originated in the United States, Italy and Spain. PBMCs, B-cell-depleted T cells, or T cells provided the cDNA or gDNA that made up the material.

Methods used by the authors: Using reference gene primer amplification, nucleated cell counts were estimated. TCRdb keeps only in-frame clones here, not all; method: immunoSEQ multiplex PCR. V and J calls and clone size are those listed in that table; D and trimming were worked out from the DNA. The sample has around 55,000 clones, roughly 86% seen once. The receptor was isolated from a man in his forties with COVID-19, enrolled during active disease. The V and J genes are TRBV28 and TRBJ2-3; 8 positions agree with TRBD2. The specimen sequenced was peripheral blood. The CDR3 DNA is TGTGCCACCTCGGGGGCGGGAGGTCGCACAGATACGCAGTATTTT. It encodes CATSGAGGRTDTQYF.